The sequence of this T cell receptor beta chain was determined in a study of graft-versus-host responses after intestinal transplantation. Study-wide context: The whole recipient group had anti-thymocyte globulin induction followed by tacrolimus and steroids for approximately three years. Study-level results: GvH clones appeared in recipient marrow, some first in ileum or blood. Researchers found peak circulating GvH clone levels linked to early post-transplant HvG declines.

A word on this clone: Its target is unknown.

The CDR3 loop spans 13 amino acids. Germline V gene lookup returns CDR1 MNHEY and CDR2 SVGAGI. The ends were cut back, 6 bases at V and 6 bases at J, with 13 bases in the middle. The assay was immunoSEQ multiplex PCR, and TCRdb's table has in-frame clones only and misses some. This sample has over 100,000 clones, with 90% to 95% found just once. V is TRBV6-5 and J is TRBJ2-3, with no clear D. The receptor's source is a human donor who received an intestinal transplant. The source material was unstimulated CD4+ T cells sorted from spleen or lymph node cells, sampled before intestinal transplant. The chain's CDR3 is CASRRRLGDTQYF. The CDR3 bases are TGTGCCAGCAGGCGGCGTTTGGGCGATACGCAGTATTTT.